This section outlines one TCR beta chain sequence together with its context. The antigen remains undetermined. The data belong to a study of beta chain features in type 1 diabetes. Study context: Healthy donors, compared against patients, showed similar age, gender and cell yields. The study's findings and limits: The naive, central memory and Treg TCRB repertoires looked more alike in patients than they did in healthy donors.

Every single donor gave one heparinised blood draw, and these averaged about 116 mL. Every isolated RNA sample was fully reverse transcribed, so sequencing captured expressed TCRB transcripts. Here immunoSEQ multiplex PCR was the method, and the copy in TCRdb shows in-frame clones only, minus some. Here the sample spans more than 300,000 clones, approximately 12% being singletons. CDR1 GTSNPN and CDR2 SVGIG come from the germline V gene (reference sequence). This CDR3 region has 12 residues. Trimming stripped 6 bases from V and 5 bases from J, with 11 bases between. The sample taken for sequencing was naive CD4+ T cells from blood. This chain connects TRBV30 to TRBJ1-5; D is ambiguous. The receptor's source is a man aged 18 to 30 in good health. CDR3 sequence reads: CACSGWDQPQHF. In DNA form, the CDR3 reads TGTGCCTGTTCGGGGTGGGATCAGCCCCAGCATTTT.